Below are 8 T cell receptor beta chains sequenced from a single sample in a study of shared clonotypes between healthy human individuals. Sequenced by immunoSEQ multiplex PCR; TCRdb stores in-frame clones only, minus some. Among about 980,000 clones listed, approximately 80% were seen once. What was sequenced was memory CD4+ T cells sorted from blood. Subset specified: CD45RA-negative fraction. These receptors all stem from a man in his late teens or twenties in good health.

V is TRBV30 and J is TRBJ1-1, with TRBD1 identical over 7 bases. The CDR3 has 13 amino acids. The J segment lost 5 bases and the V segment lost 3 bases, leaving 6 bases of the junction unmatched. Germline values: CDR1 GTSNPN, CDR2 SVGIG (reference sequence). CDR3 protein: CAWRASGGTEAFF. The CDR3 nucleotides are TGTGCCTGGAGGGCATCAGGGGGGACTGAAGCTTTCTTT.

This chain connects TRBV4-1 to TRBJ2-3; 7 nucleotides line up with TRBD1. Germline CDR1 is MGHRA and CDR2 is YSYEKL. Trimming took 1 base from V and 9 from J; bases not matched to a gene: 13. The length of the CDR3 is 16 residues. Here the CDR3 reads CASSQVSTRGPATQYF. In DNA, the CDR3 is TGCGCCAGCAGCCAAGTGAGCACTAGGGGGCCCGCCACGCAGTATTTT.

The CDR3 here is CASSILGVAGEKLFF. The CDR3 nucleotides read TGTGCCAGCAGCATCCTTGGGGTGGCGGGTGAAAAACTGTTTTTT. The chain joins TRBV7-9 to TRBJ1-4; D is ambiguous. The germline V and J ends were trimmed by 5 bases and 7 bases, with 17 bases remaining between them. There are 15 residues in the CDR3. CDR1 is SEHNR and CDR2 is FQNEAQ in the germline V gene (reference sequence).

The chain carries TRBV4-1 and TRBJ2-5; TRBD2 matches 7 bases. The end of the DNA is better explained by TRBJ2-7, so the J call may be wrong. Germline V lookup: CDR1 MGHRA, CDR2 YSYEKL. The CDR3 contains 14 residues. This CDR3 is CASSQDGTKYEQYF. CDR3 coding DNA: TGCGCCAGCAGCCAAGATGGGACTAAATACGAGCAGTACTTC.

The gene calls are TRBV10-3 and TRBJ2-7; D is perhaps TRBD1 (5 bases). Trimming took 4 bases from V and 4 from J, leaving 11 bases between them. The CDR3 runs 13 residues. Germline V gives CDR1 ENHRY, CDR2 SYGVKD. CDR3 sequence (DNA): TGTGCCATCAGTGCACAGGAATTTTACGAGCAGTACTTC. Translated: CAISAQEFYEQYF.

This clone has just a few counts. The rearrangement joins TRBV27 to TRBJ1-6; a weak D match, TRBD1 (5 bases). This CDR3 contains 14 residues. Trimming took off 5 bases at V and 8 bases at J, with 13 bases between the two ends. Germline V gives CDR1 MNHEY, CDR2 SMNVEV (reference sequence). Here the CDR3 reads CASSRAWGDSPLHF. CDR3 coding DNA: TGTGCCAGCAGTCGGGCTTGGGGGGATTCACCCCTCCACTTT.

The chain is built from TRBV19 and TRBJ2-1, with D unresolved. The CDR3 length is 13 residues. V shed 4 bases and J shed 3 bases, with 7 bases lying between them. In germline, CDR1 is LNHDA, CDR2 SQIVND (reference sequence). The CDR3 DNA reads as TGTGCCAGTAGTAAAATCAGCTACAATGAGCAGTTCTTC. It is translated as CASSKISYNEQFF.

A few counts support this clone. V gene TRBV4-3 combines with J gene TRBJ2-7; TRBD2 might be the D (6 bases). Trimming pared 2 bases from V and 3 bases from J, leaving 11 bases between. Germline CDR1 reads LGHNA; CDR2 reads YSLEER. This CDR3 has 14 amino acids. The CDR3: CASSQQTSSYEQYF. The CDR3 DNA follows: TGCGCCAGCAGCCAACAAACTAGCAGCTACGAGCAGTACTTC.